This T cell receptor (beta chain) was observed in a study of shared clonotypes between healthy human individuals. Study-wide results and limits: Donors were few, which limited the genetic and exposure-history diversity represented. A handful of donors showed sharing of approximately 5% of naive CD4 clonotypes.

As defined, naive CD8 cells were CD45RO-negative and positively selected for CCR7, with terminally differentiated effector memory CD45RA+ cells excluded. Points on this clone: The antigen is unknown.

The assay was immunoSEQ multiplex PCR, and TCRdb's table has in-frame clones only and misses some. The sample lists roughly 2.1 million clones; about 92% were seen once. The receptor was isolated from a man aged 18 to 29 in good health. Some clones in this sample may be carry-over from other donors' samples. Sequencing used naive CD8+ T cells from PBMCs.

This CDR3 reads CASSVGGLIYTF. CDR3 coding DNA: TGTGCCAGCAGCGTAGGAGGACTTATCTACACCTTC. The gene calls are TRBV9 and TRBJ1-2; the D is unclear. The CDR3 loop spans 12 amino acids. Germline V gene data show CDR1 as SGDLS and CDR2 as YYNGEE. Trimming pared 0 bases from V and 10 bases from J, leaving 10 bases between.